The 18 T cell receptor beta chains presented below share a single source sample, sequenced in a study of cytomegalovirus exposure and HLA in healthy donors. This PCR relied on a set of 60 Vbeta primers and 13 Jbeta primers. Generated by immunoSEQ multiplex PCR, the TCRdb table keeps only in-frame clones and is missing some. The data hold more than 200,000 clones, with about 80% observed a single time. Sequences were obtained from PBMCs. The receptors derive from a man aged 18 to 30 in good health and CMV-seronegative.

This CDR3 is CASSLLAGHYEQYF. CDR3 DNA: TGTGCCAGCAGTTTACTAGCGGGGCACTACGAGCAGTACTTC. This chain joins TRBV28 and TRBJ2-7; 9 positions agree with TRBD2. CDR1 MDHEN and CDR2 SYDVKM come from the germline V gene. The CDR3 sequence is 14 residues long. V gave up 2 bases and J gave up 3 bases; unmatched junction bases: 2. Supplemented by reference TRBV28 and TRBJ2-7, the full variable domain reads DVKVTQSSRYLVKRTGEKVFLECVQDMDHENMFWYRQDPGLGLRLIYFSYDVKMKEKGDIPEGYSVSREKKERFSLILESASTNQTSMYLCASSLLAGHYEQYFGPGTRLTVT.

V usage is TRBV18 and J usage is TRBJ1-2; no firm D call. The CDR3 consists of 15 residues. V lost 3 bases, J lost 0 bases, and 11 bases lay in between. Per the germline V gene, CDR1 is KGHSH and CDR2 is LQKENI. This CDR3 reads CASSPPSLANYGYTF. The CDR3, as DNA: TGTGCCAGCTCACCTCCGAGTTTAGCTAACTATGGCTACACCTTC.

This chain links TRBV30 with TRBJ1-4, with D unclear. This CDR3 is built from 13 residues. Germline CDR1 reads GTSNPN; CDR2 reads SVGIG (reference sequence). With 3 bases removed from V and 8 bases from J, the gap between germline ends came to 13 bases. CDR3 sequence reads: CAWRSGLGEKLFF. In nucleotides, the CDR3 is TGTGCCTGGAGGTCGGGGTTGGGAGAAAAACTGTTTTTT.

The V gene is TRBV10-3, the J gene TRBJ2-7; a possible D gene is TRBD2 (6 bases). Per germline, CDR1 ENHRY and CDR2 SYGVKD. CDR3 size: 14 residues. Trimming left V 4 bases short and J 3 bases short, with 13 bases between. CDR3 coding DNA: TGTGCCATCAGTGGCTCCGGGGGTAACTACGAGCAGTACTTC. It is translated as CAISGSGGNYEQYF.

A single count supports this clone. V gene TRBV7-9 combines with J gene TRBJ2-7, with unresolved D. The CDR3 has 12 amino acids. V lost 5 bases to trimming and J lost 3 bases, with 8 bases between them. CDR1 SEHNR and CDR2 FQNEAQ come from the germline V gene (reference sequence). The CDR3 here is CASSPGDYEQYF. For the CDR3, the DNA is TGTGCCAGCAGCCCCGGAGACTACGAGCAGTACTTC.

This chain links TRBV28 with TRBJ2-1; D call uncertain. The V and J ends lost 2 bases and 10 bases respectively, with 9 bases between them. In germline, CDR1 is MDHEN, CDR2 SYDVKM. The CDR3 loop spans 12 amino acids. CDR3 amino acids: CASSLPRKEQFF. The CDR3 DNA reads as TGTGCCAGCAGTTTACCGAGAAAGGAGCAGTTCTTC.

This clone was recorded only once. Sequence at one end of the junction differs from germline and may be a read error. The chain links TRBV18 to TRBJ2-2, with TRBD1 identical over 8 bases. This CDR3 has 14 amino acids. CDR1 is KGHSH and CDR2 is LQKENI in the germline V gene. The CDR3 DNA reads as TGTGCCAGCTCACCCCTTGGACAGGGCGGGAAGCTGTTTTTT. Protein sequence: CASSPLGQGGKLFF.

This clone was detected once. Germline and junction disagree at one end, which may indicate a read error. CDR3: CSSSLETLSRFF. CDR3 nucleotide sequence: TGTTCCAGCAGCTTAGAAACCCTCAGTCGGTTCTTC. The chain is built from TRBV7-9 and TRBJ2-1, with D uncertain. Germline values: CDR1 SEHNR, CDR2 FQNEAQ (reference sequence). The CDR3 is 12 amino acids.

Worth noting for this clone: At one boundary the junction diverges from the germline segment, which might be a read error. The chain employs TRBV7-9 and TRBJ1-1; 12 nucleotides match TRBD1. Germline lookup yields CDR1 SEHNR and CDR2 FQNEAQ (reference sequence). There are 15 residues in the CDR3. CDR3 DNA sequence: TGTTCCAGCAGCGCGGGACAGGGGGCGAGCACTGAAGCTTTCTTT. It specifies CSSSAGQGASTEAFF.

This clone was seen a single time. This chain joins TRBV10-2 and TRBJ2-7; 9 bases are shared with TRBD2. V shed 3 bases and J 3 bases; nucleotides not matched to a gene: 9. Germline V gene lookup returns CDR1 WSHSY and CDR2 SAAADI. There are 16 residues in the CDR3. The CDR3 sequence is CASSDRSSSGDYEQYF. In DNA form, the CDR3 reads TGCGCCAGCAGTGATCGGAGTTCTAGCGGGGACTACGAGCAGTACTTC.

DNA for the CDR3: TGCAGCGTTCGGCTAGCGGGAGCGGGAGAGCAGTACTTC. Translated, it gives CSVRLAGAGEQYF. The J gene is TRBJ2-7, the V gene TRBV29-1; TRBD2 aligns across 10 bases. V lost 5 bases to trimming and J lost 7 bases; unmatched junction nucleotides: 8. The germline V gene encodes CDR1 SQVTM and CDR2 ANQGSEA. The CDR3 has 13 residues.

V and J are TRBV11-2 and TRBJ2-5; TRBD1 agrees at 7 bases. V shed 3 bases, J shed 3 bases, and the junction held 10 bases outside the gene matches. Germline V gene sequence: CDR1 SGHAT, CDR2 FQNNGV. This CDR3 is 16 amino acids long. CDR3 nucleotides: TGTGCCAGCAGCTTGGGTTTGGGACAGAGTAAAGAGACCCAGTACTTC. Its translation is CASSLGLGQSKETQYF. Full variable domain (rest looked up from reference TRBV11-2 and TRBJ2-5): EAGVAQSPRYKIIEKRQSVAFWCNPISGHATLYWYQQILGQGPKLLIQFQNNGVVDDSQLPKDRFSAERLKGVDSTLKIQPAKLEDSAVYLCASSLGLGQSKETQYFGPGTRLLVL.

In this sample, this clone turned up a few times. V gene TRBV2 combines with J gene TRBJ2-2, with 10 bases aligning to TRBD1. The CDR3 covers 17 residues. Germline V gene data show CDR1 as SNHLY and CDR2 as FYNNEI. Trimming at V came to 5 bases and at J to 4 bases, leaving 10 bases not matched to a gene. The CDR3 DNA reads TGTGCCAGCAGTTCTACCGGGACAGGGGTTACCACCGGGGAGCTGTTTTTT. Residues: CASSSTGTGVTTGELFF.

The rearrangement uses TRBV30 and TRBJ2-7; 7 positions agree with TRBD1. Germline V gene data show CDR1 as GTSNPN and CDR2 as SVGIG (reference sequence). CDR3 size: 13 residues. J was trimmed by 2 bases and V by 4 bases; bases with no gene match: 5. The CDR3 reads CAWTAGGPYEQYF. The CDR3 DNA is TGTGCCTGGACAGCAGGGGGTCCCTACGAGCAGTACTTC. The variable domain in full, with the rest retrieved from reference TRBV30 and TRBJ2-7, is SQTIHQWPATLVQPVGSPLSLECTVEGTSNPNLYWYRQAAGRGLQLLFYSVGIGQISSEVPQNLSASRPQDRQFILSSKKLLLSDSGFYLCAWTAGGPYEQYFGPGTRLTVT.

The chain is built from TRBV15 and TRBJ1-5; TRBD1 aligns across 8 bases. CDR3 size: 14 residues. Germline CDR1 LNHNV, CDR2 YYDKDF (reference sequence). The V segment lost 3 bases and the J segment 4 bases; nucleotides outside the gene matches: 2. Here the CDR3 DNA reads TGTGCCACCAGCAGGGGACAGGAAAATCAGCCCCAGCATTTT. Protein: CATSRGQENQPQHF.

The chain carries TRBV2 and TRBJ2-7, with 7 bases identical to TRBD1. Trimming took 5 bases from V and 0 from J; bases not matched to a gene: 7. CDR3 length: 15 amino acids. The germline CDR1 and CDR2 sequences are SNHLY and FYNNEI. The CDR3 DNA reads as TGTGCCAGCAGTCTGGACAGGACGAGCTCCTACGAGCAGTACTTC. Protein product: CASSLDRTSSYEQYF.

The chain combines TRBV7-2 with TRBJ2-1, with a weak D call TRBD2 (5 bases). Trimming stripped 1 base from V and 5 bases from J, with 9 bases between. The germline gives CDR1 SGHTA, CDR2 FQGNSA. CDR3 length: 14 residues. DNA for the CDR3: TGTGCCAGCAGCTTAGTGGGGAGTGACAATGAGCAGTTCTTC. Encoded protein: CASSLVGSDNEQFF.

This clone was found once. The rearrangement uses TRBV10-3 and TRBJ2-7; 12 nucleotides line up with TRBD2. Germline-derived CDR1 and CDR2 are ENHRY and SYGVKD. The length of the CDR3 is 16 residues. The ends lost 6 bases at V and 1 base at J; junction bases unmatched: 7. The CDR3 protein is CAIRPSGGAGSYEQYF. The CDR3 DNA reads TGTGCCATCAGGCCTAGCGGGGGGGCCGGGTCCTACGAGCAGTACTTC.